Below, 27 T cell receptor beta chains from the same sample are listed, as sequenced in a study of beta chain features in type 1 diabetes. Study-wide results and limits: Shortening of TCRB CDR3s, moderate but significant, appeared in all four CD4+ subsets of Type 1 diabetes patients.

Expressed TCRB transcripts were sequenced, since all the RNA that had been isolated was reverse transcribed. The method was immunoSEQ multiplex PCR; TCRdb's version includes in-frame clones alone and lacks a portion of them. This table has hundreds of thousands of clones, about 14% appearing once. Antigens for these TCRs are unknown. The specimen sequenced was naive CD4+ T cells from blood. These receptor sequences come from a man between 18 and 35 years old with type 1 diabetes.

The V call is TRBV9, the J call TRBJ1-2; D might be TRBD1 (6 bases). The CDR3 has 15 amino acids. The V and J ends lost 4 bases and 3 bases respectively, with 16 bases between them. Germline values: CDR1 SGDLS, CDR2 YYNGEE. CDR3 in DNA: TGTGCCAGCAGCCCCGGGGGGGGCAGCGACTATGGCTACACCTTC. Residues: CASSPGGGSDYGYTF.

This clone has only a few counts. The rearrangement joins TRBV28 to TRBJ2-5; 7 positions agree with TRBD1. The V gene end was trimmed by 4 bases and the J gene end by 3 bases; junction bases not matched to a gene: 8. CDR3 length: 15 amino acids. Germline-derived CDR1 and CDR2 are MDHEN and SYDVKM. The chain's CDR3 is CASSSYAGTEETQYF. The DNA of the CDR3 is TGTGCCAGCAGTTCGTACGCCGGGACAGAAGAGACCCAGTACTTC.

CDR3 amino acids: CASSRLPGTEYNSPLHF. DNA for the CDR3: TGTGCCAGCAGTCGTCTACCCGGGACGGAATATAATTCACCCCTCCACTTT. The chain joins TRBV7-9 to TRBJ1-6, with D maybe TRBD1 (5 bases). The germline CDR1 and CDR2 sequences are SEHNR and FQNEAQ (reference sequence). The CDR3 runs to 17 residues. V lost 6 bases, J lost 4 bases, and 19 bases lay in between.

This clone was observed a few times. The chain links TRBV28 to TRBJ1-1; 10 bases match TRBD1. Germline CDR1 is MDHEN and CDR2 is SYDVKM. The CDR3 spans 15 residues. Losses at the gene ends were 6 bases for V and 1 base for J; bases not matched to a gene: 5. DNA for the CDR3: TGTGCCAGCAGAACCGGGACAGGGGAGAACACTGAAGCTTTCTTT. This gives the protein CASRTGTGENTEAFF.

The table lists this clone with a few counts. This sequence joins TRBV9 and TRBJ2-5; D may be TRBD2 (6 bases). The CDR3 consists of 15 residues. Germline V CDR1 and CDR2: SGDLS, YYNGEE. The germline V and J ends were trimmed by 1 base and 4 bases, with 14 bases remaining between them. The CDR3 protein is CASSVTWRVTETQYF. DNA of the CDR3: TGTGCCAGCAGCGTAACGTGGAGGGTAACAGAGACCCAGTACTTC.

V usage is TRBV12-5 and J usage is TRBJ2-1, with 9 bases aligning to TRBD1. The CDR3 is made up of 14 amino acids. CDR1 and CDR2 (germline): LGHNT, FRNRAP. V lost 4 bases to trimming and J lost 7 bases; unmatched junction nucleotides: 5. CDR3 in amino acids: CASGSPGTGNEQFF. CDR3 nucleotide sequence: TGTGCTAGTGGTTCCCCCGGGACAGGGAATGAGCAGTTCTTC.

This chain connects TRBV30 to TRBJ2-7; 11 bases match TRBD2. Germline lookup yields CDR1 GTSNPN and CDR2 SVGIG (reference sequence). This CDR3 has 16 amino acids. The V segment lost 3 bases and the J segment 1 base; nucleotides outside the gene matches: 8. CDR3 in DNA: TGTGCCTGGAGCGGACTAGCGGGCGGCACGTCCTACGAGCAGTACTTC. Its translation: CAWSGLAGGTSYEQYF.

The CDR3 bases are TGTGCCAGCAGTCAAAACCAAGCGGAGACCCAGTACTTC. Its translation: CASSQNQAETQYF. This chain links TRBV7-2 with TRBJ2-5; D is undetermined. CDR1 is SGHTA and CDR2 is FQGNSA in the germline V gene. Deletions cut 6 bases from V and 5 bases from J, with 13 bases between. The CDR3 runs to 13 residues.

The chain links TRBV6-1 to TRBJ1-1; D uncertain. Germline CDR1 MNHNS, CDR2 SASEGT. V lost 7 bases and J 5 bases, leaving 2 bases between the germline ends. The CDR3 spans 9 residues. CDR3 amino acids: CASTTEAFF. The CDR3 nucleotides read TGTGCCAGCACAACTGAAGCTTTCTTT.

This clone was counted only a few times. The rearrangement uses TRBV14 and TRBJ2-2, with D perhaps given as TRBD1 or TRBD2 (6 bases each). The germline CDR1 and CDR2 sequences are SGHDN and FVKESK. The ends were cut back, 5 bases at V and 5 bases at J, with 18 bases in the middle. The CDR3 extends over 16 amino acids. The CDR3 spells CASSTPGRGRTGELFF. CDR3 DNA: TGTGCCAGCAGCACCCCCGGCCGGGGGCGAACCGGGGAGCTGTTTTTT.

This chain joins TRBV9 and TRBJ2-4; no clear D gene. Germline CDR1 reads SGDLS; CDR2 reads YYNGEE. This CDR3 is built from 14 residues. The V gene lost 0 bases and the J gene lost 3 bases, with 7 bases spanning the gap. The CDR3 loop reads CASSVEQYKNIQYF. The CDR3 DNA reads TGTGCCAGCAGCGTAGAACAGTACAAAAACATTCAGTACTTC.

The J gene is TRBJ2-7, the V gene TRBV21-1; TRBD2, the table's D call, was not compared with the DNA. TRBV21-1 is shown as a pseudogene. The CDR3 is 15 amino acids. The CDR3 loop reads CASSKGKRESPEQYF. The CDR3 DNA sequence: TGTGCCAGCAGCAAAGGGAAGCGGGAGTCGCCCGAGCAGTACTTC.

The chain carries TRBV29-1 and TRBJ2-7; 7 bases map to TRBD1. V shed 4 bases, J shed 2 bases, and the junction held 8 bases outside the gene matches. Germline lookup yields CDR1 SQVTM and CDR2 ANQGSEA. The CDR3 runs to 14 residues. CDR3 DNA: TGCAGCGTTGCGTCCCGGCAGGGGGCCTACGAGCAGTACTTC. It encodes CSVASRQGAYEQYF.

In its sample, this clone was seen a few times. The V gene is TRBV5-4, the J gene TRBJ1-1, with D hard to call. This CDR3 spans 14 amino acids. Germline V gene data show CDR1 as SGHNT and CDR2 as YYREEE (reference sequence). Trimming stripped 0 bases from V and 2 bases from J, with 8 bases between. Here the CDR3 reads CASSLARSNTEAFF. The CDR3 nucleotides read TGTGCCAGCAGCTTGGCCAGATCCAACACTGAAGCTTTCTTT. Based on the CDR3 plus reference TRBV5-4 and TRBJ1-1, the full variable domain is ETGVTQSPTHLIKTRGQQVTLRCSSQSGHNTVSWYQQALGQGPQFIFQYYREEENGRGNFPPRFSGLQFPNYSSELNVNALELDDSALYLCASSLARSNTEAFFGQGTRLTVV.

This clone was detected a few times. The chain is built from TRBV18 and TRBJ1-2; D is ambiguous. Germline V gene data show CDR1 as KGHSH and CDR2 as LQKENI. V was cut by 8 bases and J by 2 bases, with 18 bases left in between. The CDR3 has 15 residues. This CDR3 reads CASRAAPVENYGYTF. CDR3 sequence (DNA): TGTGCCAGCCGGGCGGCACCAGTGGAAAACTATGGCTACACCTTC.

This clone was detected only a few times. CDR3 loop: CASSDSTDTQYF. In DNA form, the CDR3 reads TGCGCCAGCAGCGACTCCACAGATACGCAGTATTTT. V and J are TRBV5-1 and TRBJ2-3; D remains ambiguous. CDR3 length equals 12 residues. The V and J ends lost 4 bases and 2 bases respectively, with 5 bases between them. CDR1 is SGHRS, CDR2 YFSETQ, per germline.

V gene TRBV30 combines with J gene TRBJ1-5; no reliable D call. V was clipped by 2 bases and J by 2 bases, with 10 bases between them. Germline V gives CDR1 GTSNPN, CDR2 SVGIG (reference sequence). The length of the CDR3 is 14 residues. The CDR3 is CAWSNRLGNQPQHF. As DNA, the CDR3 is TGTGCCTGGAGTAATAGACTGGGCAATCAGCCCCAGCATTTT.

The chain is built from TRBV5-6 and TRBJ2-2; D is undetermined. The CDR3 has 13 residues. The germline V gene encodes CDR1 SGHDT and CDR2 YYEEEE. The V gene lost 5 bases and the J gene lost 7 bases, with 12 bases spanning the gap. The CDR3 coding sequence is TGTGCCAGCAGTCCCGACACCCTCGGGGAGCTGTTTTTT. Its translation: CASSPDTLGELFF.

This clone was observed a handful of times. The CDR3 loop reads CASSYELGGSYNEQFF. CDR3 in DNA: TGTGCCAGCAGTTACGAGCTTGGGGGCTCCTACAATGAGCAGTTCTTC. J is TRBJ2-1 and V is TRBV6-5; D tentatively reads TRBD1 or TRBD2 (5 bases each). Germline V lookup: CDR1 MNHEY, CDR2 SVGAGI. The CDR3 extends over 16 amino acids. The V end was cut by 2 bases, the J end by 0 bases, with 11 bases between.

This clone was counted between two and nine times. The rearrangement uses TRBV5-1 and TRBJ1-4, with D unresolved. Trimming took off 1 base at V and 4 bases at J, with 14 bases between the two ends. Germline V gene data show CDR1 as SGHRS and CDR2 as YFSETQ. The CDR3 is made up of 16 amino acids. The CDR3 spells CASSLFVGTGNEKLFF. The CDR3 nucleotides are TGCGCCAGCAGCTTGTTCGTCGGCACGGGTAATGAAAAACTGTTTTTT.

V is TRBV11-2 and J is TRBJ1-4, with no clear D. V lost 2 bases and J 0 bases, leaving 7 bases between the germline ends. From germline, CDR1 is SGHAT and CDR2 FQNNGV. The CDR3 is 15 residues long. The CDR3 sequence is CASSLIVTTNEKLFF. In nucleotides, the CDR3 is TGTGCCAGCAGCTTAATAGTAACAACTAATGAAAAACTGTTTTTT.

This clone has only a few counts. This sequence joins TRBV29-1 and TRBJ2-1; 12 bases match TRBD2. This CDR3 contains 13 residues. The V segment lost 8 bases and the J segment 9 bases; nucleotides outside the gene matches: 8. Per germline, CDR1 SQVTM and CDR2 ANQGSEA. In DNA, the CDR3 is TGCAGCTTCGCTAGCGGGGGGGCCGGTGAGCAGTTCTTC. Protein sequence: CSFASGGAGEQFF.

This chain joins TRBV9 and TRBJ1-4, with 9 bases matching TRBD1. CDR3 length: 15 residues. Germline CDR1 is SGDLS and CDR2 is YYNGEE. V lost 3 bases and J lost 5; bases outside the gene matches: 5. This CDR3 reads CASSASGTGNEKLFF. CDR3 in DNA: TGTGCCAGCAGCGCATCCGGGACAGGGAATGAAAAACTGTTTTTT.

There are a few counts of this clone. The chain recombines TRBV7-2 with TRBJ2-1; D is unresolved. The germline CDR1 and CDR2 sequences are SGHTA and FQGNSA. The CDR3 runs 13 residues. Deletions cut 5 bases from V and 9 bases from J, with 14 bases between. The CDR3 coding sequence is TGTGCCAGCAGCACTCGTATGAGCGTTGAGCAGTTCTTC. This codes for CASSTRMSVEQFF. Drawing the rest from reference TRBV7-2 and TRBJ2-1, the complete variable domain is GAGVSQSPSNKVTEKGKDVELRCDPISGHTALYWYRQSLGQGLEFLIYFQGNSAPDKSGLPSDRFSAERTGGSVSTLTIQRTQQEDSAVYLCASSTRMSVEQFFGPGTRLTVL.

The sample holds a few counts of this clone. This chain connects TRBV7-2 to TRBJ1-1; D remains ambiguous. V was clipped by 5 bases and J by 0 bases, with 1 base between them. Germline assignment: CDR1 SGHTA and CDR2 FQGNSA. CDR3 length: 11 amino acids. The CDR3 DNA sequence: TGTGCCAGCAGCGTGAACACTGAAGCTTTCTTT. Translated, it gives CASSVNTEAFF.

This clone was seen more than once but under ten times. V is TRBV4-1 and J is TRBJ1-1; a weak D match, TRBD1 (6 bases). CDR1 and CDR2 from the germline V gene are MGHRA and YSYEKL. This CDR3 region has 15 residues. Trimming took 0 bases from V and 5 from J, leaving 13 bases between them. The CDR3 loop reads CASSQEGAPRTEAFF. Here the CDR3 DNA reads TGCGCCAGCAGCCAAGAGGGGGCCCCGAGGACTGAAGCTTTCTTT.

The V and J genes are TRBV4-3 and TRBJ1-2; D not certain. Trimming cost V 2 bases and J 4 bases, with 14 bases left between them. Germline CDR1 reads LGHNA; CDR2 reads YSLEER. The CDR3 runs 15 residues. CDR3 DNA: TGCGCCAGCAGCCAAACTCCTCTAAGATCCTATGGCTACACCTTC. This encodes CASSQTPLRSYGYTF.